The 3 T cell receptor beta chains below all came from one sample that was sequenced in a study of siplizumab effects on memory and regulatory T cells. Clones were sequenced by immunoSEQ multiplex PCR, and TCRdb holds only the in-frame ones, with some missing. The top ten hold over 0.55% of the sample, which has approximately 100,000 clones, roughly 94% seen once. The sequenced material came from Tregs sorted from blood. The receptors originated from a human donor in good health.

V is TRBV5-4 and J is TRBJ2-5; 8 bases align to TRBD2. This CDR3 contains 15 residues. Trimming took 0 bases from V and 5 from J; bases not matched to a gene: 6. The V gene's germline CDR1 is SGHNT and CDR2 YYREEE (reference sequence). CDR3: CASSLVREGRETQYF. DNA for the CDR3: TGTGCCAGCAGCTTGGTACGGGAGGGCCGGGAGACCCAGTACTTC.

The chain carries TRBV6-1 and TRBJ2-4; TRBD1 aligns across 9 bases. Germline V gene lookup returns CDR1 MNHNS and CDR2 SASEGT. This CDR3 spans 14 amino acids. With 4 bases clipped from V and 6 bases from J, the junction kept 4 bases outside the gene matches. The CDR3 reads CASSGQGVTNIQYF. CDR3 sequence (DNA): TGTGCCAGCAGTGGACAGGGGGTAACAAACATTCAGTACTTC.

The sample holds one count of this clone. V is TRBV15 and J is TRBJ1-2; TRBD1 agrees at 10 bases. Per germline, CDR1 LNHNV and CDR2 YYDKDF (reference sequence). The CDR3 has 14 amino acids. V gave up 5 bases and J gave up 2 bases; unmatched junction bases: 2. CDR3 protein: CATSLDRGNYGYTF. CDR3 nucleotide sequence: TGTGCCACCAGCTTGGACAGGGGGAACTATGGCTACACCTTC.